The 8 T cell receptor beta chains given below trace back to one sample, sequenced in a study of T-cell reconstitution after alpha-beta-depleted transplantation in children (dated by TCRdb to the mid-2010s). Library prep was done by PCR. The instrument given in TCRdb is Illumina HiSeq 2500. Molecular barcoding was employed in the preparation of TCR libraries, with unique molecular identifiers being used to normalize TCRbeta repertoire quantification. In TCRdb, the public reads were trimmed at Q25 with fastp and aligned with MiXCR, with productive beta chains retained. Every CDR3 protein is listed once, alongside the most common genes and DNA of its rows. In all, the sample holds some 240,000 distinct CDR3 sequences, and around 11% of those were seen once. The ten largest clones capture approximately 2.4% of the sample. The sample here was PBMCs from the stem cell graft donor, taken from the stem cell graft. These receptors originate from a human donor who donated a stem cell graft to a child with acute lymphoblastic leukemia.

This clonotype was seen more than once but under ten times. Germline is not matched at one junction end, which may reflect a read error. The chain couples TRBV3-1 to TRBJ2-7; D is uncertain. Germline-derived CDR1 and CDR2 are LGHDT and YNNKEL (reference sequence). The CDR3 covers 17 residues. CDR3 loop: CATSQDHWQAPLYEQYF. DNA of the CDR3: TGTGCCACCAGCCAAGATCATTGGCAGGCCCCCTTGTACGAGCAGTACTTC.

This clonotype was seen a handful of times. The genes are TRBV30 and TRBJ2-5; the D gene is possibly TRBD2 (6 bases). This CDR3 is built from 12 residues. Deletions cut 0 bases from V and 7 bases from J, with 9 bases between. The V gene's germline CDR1 is GTSNPN and CDR2 SVGIG (reference sequence). CDR3 bases: TGTGCCTGGAGTGTAGCGGAGGGGACCCAGTACTTC. It specifies CAWSVAEGTQYF.

In its sample, this clonotype was seen a few times. This chain uses TRBV5-1 with TRBJ2-7; TRBD1 matches 10 bases. CDR1 and CDR2 from the germline V gene are SGHRS and YFSETQ. CDR3 size: 16 residues. V dropped 3 bases and J dropped 3; count of bases not matched to a gene: 9. Written as DNA, the CDR3 is TGCGCCAGCAGCTGGATTCGACAGGGGGCAAGCTACGAGCAGTACTTC. Translating gives CASSWIRQGASYEQYF.

This clonotype appeared a few times. The chain couples TRBV5-4 to TRBJ2-5; D is unresolved. V gave up 4 bases and J gave up 4 bases, with 14 bases separating them. The CDR3 runs 14 residues. Germline V gives CDR1 SGHNT, CDR2 YYREEE (reference sequence). CDR3 in amino acids: CASSPDPLRETQYF. The CDR3 DNA sequence: TGTGCCAGCAGCCCCGACCCCCTAAGAGAGACCCAGTACTTC.

This clonotype was observed at least ten times. This sequence joins TRBV24-1 and TRBJ1-1; D gene unclear. The V end lost 2 bases, the J end lost 8 bases, and 5 bases lay between the germline ends. CDR1 is KGHDR, CDR2 SFDVKD, per germline. The CDR3 is made up of 11 amino acids. The CDR3 DNA reads as TGTGCCACCAGTGATTCCCGGGAAGCTTTCTTT. Translated: CATSDSREAFF.

This chain joins TRBV5-1 and TRBJ2-2; D unclear. Germline lookup yields CDR1 SGHRS and CDR2 YFSETQ. The V end lost 2 bases, the J end lost 2 bases, and 13 bases lay between the germline ends. The CDR3 sequence is 16 residues long. The CDR3 nucleotides are TGCGCCAGCAGCTTCTCCGCCATAATAAACACCGGGGAGCTGTTTTTT. It yields the protein CASSFSAIINTGELFF.

This clonotype was seen at least ten times. In nucleotides, the CDR3 is TGCAGCGTTGATCAACCACAATCGGCAGATACGCAGTATTTT. Translated, it gives CSVDQPQSADTQYF. This chain uses TRBV29-1 with TRBJ2-3; no clear D gene. Trimming left V 3 bases short and J 4 bases short, with 14 bases between. The CDR3 has 14 amino acids. CDR1 is SQVTM, CDR2 ANQGSEA, per germline.

In its sample, this clonotype was seen many times. Germline is not matched at one junction end, which may reflect a read error. The J gene is TRBJ2-1, the V gene TRBV5-6, with D possibly TRBD2 on 5 matching bases. Germline values: CDR1 SGHDT, CDR2 YYEEEE. This CDR3 is built from 13 residues. DNA of the CDR3: TGTTCCAGCAGCTTAGGAGGAAGCCATGAGCAGTTCTTC. Amino acid sequence: CSSSLGGSHEQFF.